This T cell receptor beta chain derives from a study of T-cell reconstitution after alpha-beta-depleted transplantation in children. Trimming cost V 2 bases and J 4 bases, with 15 bases left between them. The CDR3 has 15 amino acids. This clonotype was counted ten times or more. Using unique molecular identifiers, the investigators prepared the TCRbeta library. TCRdb used MiXCR to reprocess the PCR reads, holding one entry per CDR3 protein. Here the sample spans about 91,000 distinct CDR3 sequences, 6.5% to 8.5% being singletons. Sequences were derived from PBMCs from the stem cell graft donor, sampled from the stem cell graft. The chain has TRBV12-3 or TRBV12-4 and TRBJ2-7; D perhaps matches TRBD1 (7 bases). The source of this sequence is a human donor who donated a stem cell graft to a child with congenital amegakaryocytic thrombocytopenia. This chain's CDR3 is CASSLSSQGTYEQYF. In DNA, the CDR3 is TGTGCCAGCAGTTTATCTTCACAGGGGACTTACGAGCAGTACTTC.